The 7 T cell receptor beta chains below come from one sample, sequenced in a study of blood T cell repertoires in COVID-19. Sequenced by immunoSEQ multiplex PCR; TCRdb stores in-frame clones only, minus some. This sample carries about 250,000 clones, about 85% of them seen once, and the ten largest clones take 0.7% to 0.9%. The sequenced sample consisted of peripheral blood. The receptors derive from a human donor with COVID-19, enrolled during active disease. The donor label of this sample is uncertain.

The chain has TRBV19 and TRBJ1-2; tentative D call: TRBD1 (6 bases). Trimming stripped 10 bases from V and 6 bases from J, with 18 bases between. Germline V lookup: CDR1 LNHDA, CDR2 SQIVND (reference sequence). This CDR3 region has 13 residues. CDR3 residues: CATQRLGGNGYTF. The CDR3 DNA follows: TGTGCCACTCAGAGGTTAGGGGGTAATGGCTACACCTTC.

V gene TRBV19 combines with J gene TRBJ2-1; 8 bases are shared with TRBD1. Germline V CDR1 and CDR2: LNHDA, SQIVND (reference sequence). The CDR3 is made up of 14 amino acids. Losses at the gene ends were 5 bases for V and 7 bases for J; bases not matched to a gene: 7. CDR3 amino acids: CASSVGQGTNEQFF. Here the CDR3 DNA reads TGTGCCAGTAGTGTCGGACAGGGAACGAATGAGCAGTTCTTC. Looking up the rest from reference TRBV19 and TRBJ2-1 gives the full variable domain: DGGITQSPKYLFRKEGQNVTLSCEQNLNHDAMYWYRQDPGQGLRLIYYSQIVNDFQKGDIAEGYSVSREKKESFPLTVTSAQKNPTAFYLCASSVGQGTNEQFFGPGTRLTVL.

The J gene is TRBJ2-1, the V gene TRBV7-2; no clear D. Trimming removed 8 bases at V and 5 bases at J, with 13 bases between. The CDR3 extends over 13 amino acids. From germline, CDR1 is SGHTA and CDR2 FQGNSA. CDR3 residues: CASQTSPNNEQFF. The CDR3 DNA is TGTGCCAGCCAGACTTCTCCTAACAATGAGCAGTTCTTC.

The V and J genes are TRBV16 and TRBJ2-7; D may be TRBD1 (5 bases). V gave up 0 bases and J gave up 12 bases, with 15 bases separating them. The CDR3 covers 13 residues. Germline assignment: CDR1 KGHSY and CDR2 FQNENV. Here the CDR3 reads CASSQSRQGVSYF. The CDR3 bases are TGTGCCAGCAGCCAATCCCGACAAGGGGTTTCGTACTTC.

This chain joins TRBV6-2 or TRBV6-3 and TRBJ1-5, with 8 bases identical to TRBD1. V was clipped by 4 bases and J by 0 bases; unmatched bases: 8. Germline values: CDR1 MNHEY, CDR2 SVGEGT. The CDR3 runs to 17 residues. The CDR3 loop is CASSSGQGAYSNQPQHF. The DNA of the CDR3 is TGTGCCAGCAGTTCCGGACAGGGAGCATATAGCAATCAGCCCCAGCATTTT.

About this clone itself: Other DNA sequences from this sample encode an identical CDR3 as well. The rearrangement links TRBV4-3 to TRBJ2-3, with 12 bases that match TRBD2. This CDR3 region has 15 residues. Germline V gives CDR1 LGHNA, CDR2 YSLEER. The junction had 1 base not matched to a gene; V was cut back by 3 bases and J by 3 bases. CDR3 protein: CASSQTSGSTDTQYF. As DNA, the CDR3 is TGCGCCAGCAGCCAGACTAGCGGGAGTACAGATACGCAGTATTTT.

This rearrangement joins TRBV7-6 to TRBJ1-1, with TRBD1 as a possible D gene (5 bases). The CDR3 length is 14 residues. V was cut by 4 bases and J by 1 base, with 10 bases left in between. The germline V gene encodes CDR1 SGHVS and CDR2 FNYEAQ. The CDR3 here is CASSSQGRNTEAFF. As DNA, the CDR3 is TGTGCCAGCAGCTCTCAGGGCCGGAACACTGAAGCTTTCTTT. The full variable domain, rest sourced from reference TRBV7-6 and TRBJ1-1, is GAGVSQSPRYKVTKRGQDVALRCDPISGHVSLYWYRQALGQGPEFLTYFNYEAQQDKSGLPNDRFSAERPEGSISTLTIQRTEQRDSAMYRCASSSQGRNTEAFFGQGTRLTVV.